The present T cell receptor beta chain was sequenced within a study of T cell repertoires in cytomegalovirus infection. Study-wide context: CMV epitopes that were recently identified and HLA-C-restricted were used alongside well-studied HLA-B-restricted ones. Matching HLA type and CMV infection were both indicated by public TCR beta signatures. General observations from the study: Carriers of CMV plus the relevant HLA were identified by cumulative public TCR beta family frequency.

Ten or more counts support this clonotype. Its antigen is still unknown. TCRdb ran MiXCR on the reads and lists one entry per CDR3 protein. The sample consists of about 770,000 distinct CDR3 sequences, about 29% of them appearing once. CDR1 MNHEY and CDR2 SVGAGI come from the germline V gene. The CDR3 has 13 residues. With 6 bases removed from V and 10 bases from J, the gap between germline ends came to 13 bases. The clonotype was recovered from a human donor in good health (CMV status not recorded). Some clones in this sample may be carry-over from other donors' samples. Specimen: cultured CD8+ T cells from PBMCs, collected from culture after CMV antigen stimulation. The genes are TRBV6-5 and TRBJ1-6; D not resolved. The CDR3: CASSRGPNSPLHF. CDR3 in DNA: TGTGCCAGCAGCCGTGGACCGAACTCACCCCTCCACTTT.